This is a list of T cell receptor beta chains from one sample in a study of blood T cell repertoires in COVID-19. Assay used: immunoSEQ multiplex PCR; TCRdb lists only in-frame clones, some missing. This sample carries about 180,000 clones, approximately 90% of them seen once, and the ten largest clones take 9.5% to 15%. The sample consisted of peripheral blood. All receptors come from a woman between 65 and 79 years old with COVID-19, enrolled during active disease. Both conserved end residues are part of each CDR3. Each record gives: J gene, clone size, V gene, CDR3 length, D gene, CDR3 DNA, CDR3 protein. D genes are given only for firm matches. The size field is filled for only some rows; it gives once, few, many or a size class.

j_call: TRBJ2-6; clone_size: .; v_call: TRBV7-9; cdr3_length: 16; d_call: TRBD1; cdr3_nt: TGTGCCAGCAGCCTCGGACAGGACCCTGGGGCCAACGTCCTGACTTTC; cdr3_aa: CASSLGQDPGANVLTF
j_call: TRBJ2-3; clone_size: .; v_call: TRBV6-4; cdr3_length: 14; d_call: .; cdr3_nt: TGTGCCAGCAGTGAACAGCGGAGCACAGATACGCAGTATTTT; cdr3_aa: CASSEQRSTDTQYF
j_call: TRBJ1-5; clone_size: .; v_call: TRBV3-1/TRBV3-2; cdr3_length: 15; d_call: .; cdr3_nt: TGTGCCAGCAGCCGCAGCGCACAAAAAAATCAGCCCCAGCATTTT; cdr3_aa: CASSRSAQKNQPQHF
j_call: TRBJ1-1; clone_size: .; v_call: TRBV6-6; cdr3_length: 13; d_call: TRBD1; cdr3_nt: TGTGCCAGCAGTCGACAGGGTCGTACTGAAGCTTTCTTT; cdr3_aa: CASSRQGRTEAFF
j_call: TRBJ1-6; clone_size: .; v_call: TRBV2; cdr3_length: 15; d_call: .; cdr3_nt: TGTGCCAGCAGTCGTGGCGGGATGGGGGATTCACCCCTCCACTTT; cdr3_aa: CASSRGGMGDSPLHF
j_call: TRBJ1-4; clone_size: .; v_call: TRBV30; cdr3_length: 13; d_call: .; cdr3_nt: TGTGCCTGGAGCGCTTCGATACCGGGAAAACTGTTTTTT; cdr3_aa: CAWSASIPGKLFF
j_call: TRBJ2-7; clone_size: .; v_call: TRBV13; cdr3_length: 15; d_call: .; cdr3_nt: TGTGCCAGCAGCTTAGGAGCCCGCTCGCTCTACGAGCAGTACTTC; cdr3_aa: CASSLGARSLYEQYF
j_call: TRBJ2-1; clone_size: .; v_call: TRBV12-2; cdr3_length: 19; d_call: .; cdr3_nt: TGTGCAAGTCGCTTAGGGAGGGAGGTAGCGGGAGGGCTCCCAGGGGAGCAGTTCTTC; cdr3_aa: CASRLGREVAGGLPGEQFF
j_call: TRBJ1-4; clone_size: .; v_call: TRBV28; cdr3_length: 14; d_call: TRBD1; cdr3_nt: TGTGCCAGCAGTTTAGGGACAGGGGGCGGAAAACTGTTTTTT; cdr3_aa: CASSLGTGGGKLFF
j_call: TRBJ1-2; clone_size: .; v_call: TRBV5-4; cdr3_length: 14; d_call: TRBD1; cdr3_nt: TGTGCCAGCAGCACCGAGACAGGGGGCTATGGCTACACCTTC; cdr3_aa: CASSTETGGYGYTF
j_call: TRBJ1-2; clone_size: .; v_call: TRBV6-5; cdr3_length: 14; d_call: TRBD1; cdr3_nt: TGTGCCAGCAGTCCCCCGACAGGGCTGAACGGCTACACCTTC; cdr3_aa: CASSPPTGLNGYTF
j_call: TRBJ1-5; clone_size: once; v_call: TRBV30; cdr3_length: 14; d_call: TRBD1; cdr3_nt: TGTGCCTGGAGCACTACAGGGGGCAATCAGCCCCAGCATTTT; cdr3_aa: CAWSTTGGNQPQHF
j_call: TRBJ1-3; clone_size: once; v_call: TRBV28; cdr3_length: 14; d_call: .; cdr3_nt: TGTGCCAGCAGGCCCCCGAGGTTCGGAAACACCATATATTTT; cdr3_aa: CASRPPRFGNTIYF
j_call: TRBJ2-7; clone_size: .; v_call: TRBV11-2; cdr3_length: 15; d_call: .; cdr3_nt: TGTGCCAGCAGCTTAGGAACTAGCTTAGGGAACGAGCAGTACTTC; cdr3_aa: CASSLGTSLGNEQYF
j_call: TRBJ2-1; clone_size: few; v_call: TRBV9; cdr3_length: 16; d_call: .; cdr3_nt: TGTGCCAGCAGCGTAGAAGGGAGGAGGGCCTACAATGAGCAGTTCTTC; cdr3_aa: CASSVEGRRAYNEQFF
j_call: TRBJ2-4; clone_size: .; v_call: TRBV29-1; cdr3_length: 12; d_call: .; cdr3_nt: TGCAGCGAAACGGTAGCCAAAAACATTCAGTACTTC; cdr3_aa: CSETVAKNIQYF
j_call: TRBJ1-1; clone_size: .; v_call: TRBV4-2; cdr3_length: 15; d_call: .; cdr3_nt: TGTGCCAGCAGCCAAGACGTGGGCTCCGGCACTGAAGCTTTCTTT; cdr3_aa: CASSQDVGSGTEAFF
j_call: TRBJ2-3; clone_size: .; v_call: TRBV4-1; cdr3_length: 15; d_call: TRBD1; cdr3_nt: TGCGCCAGCAGCTCGGACAGGGTTTCGACAGATACGCAGTATTTT; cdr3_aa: CASSSDRVSTDTQYF
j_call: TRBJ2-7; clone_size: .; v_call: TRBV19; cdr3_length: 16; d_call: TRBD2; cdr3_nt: TGTGCCAGTAGTATCTTCGCGGGAGCCCGGGGGGACGAGCAGTACTTC; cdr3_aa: CASSIFAGARGDEQYF
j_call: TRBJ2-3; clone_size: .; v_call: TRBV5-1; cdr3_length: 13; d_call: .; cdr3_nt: TGCGCCAGCAGCATTCCAGGGGCAGATACGCAGTATTTT; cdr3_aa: CASSIPGADTQYF
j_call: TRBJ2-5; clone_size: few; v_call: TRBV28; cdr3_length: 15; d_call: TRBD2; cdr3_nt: TGTGCCAGCGGGCCTGGACTAGCCCGCCAAGAGACCCAGTACTTC; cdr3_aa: CASGPGLARQETQYF
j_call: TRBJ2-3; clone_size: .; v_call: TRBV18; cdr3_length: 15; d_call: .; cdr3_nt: TGTGCCAGCTCACCAACGCAGGGGAGAACAGATACGCAGTATTTT; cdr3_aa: CASSPTQGRTDTQYF
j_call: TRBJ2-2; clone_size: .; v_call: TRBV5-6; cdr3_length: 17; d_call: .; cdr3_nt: TGTGCCAGCAGCTTGGTTTTACAGCTTGGATCCACCGGGGAGCTGTTTTTT; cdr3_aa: CASSLVLQLGSTGELFF